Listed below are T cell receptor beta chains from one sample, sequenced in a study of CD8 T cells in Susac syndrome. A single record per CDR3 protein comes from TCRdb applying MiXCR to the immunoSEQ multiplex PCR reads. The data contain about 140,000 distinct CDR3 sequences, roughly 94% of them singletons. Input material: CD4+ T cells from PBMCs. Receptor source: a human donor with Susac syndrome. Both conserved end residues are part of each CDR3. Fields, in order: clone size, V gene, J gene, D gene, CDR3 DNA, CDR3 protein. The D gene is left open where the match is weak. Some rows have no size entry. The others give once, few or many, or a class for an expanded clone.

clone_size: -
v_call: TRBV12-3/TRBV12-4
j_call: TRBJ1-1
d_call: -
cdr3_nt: TGTGCCAGCAGTTTGGACACATCTTTCAACACTGAAGCTTTCTTT
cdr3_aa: CASSLDTSFNTEAFF

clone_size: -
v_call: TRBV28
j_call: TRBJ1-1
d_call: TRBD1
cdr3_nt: TGTGCCTGTGGACAGGGGATTTTGAACACTGAAGCTTTCTTT
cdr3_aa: CACGQGILNTEAFF

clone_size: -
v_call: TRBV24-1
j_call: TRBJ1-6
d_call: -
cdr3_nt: TGTGCCACCAGTGCCGAATGGGGGGCAGGAGGCTCACCCCTCCACTTT
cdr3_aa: CATSAEWGAGGSPLHF

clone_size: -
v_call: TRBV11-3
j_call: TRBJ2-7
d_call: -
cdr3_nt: TGTGCCAGCAGTCGACGACTATTCCACGAGCAGTACTTC
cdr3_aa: CASSRRLFHEQYF

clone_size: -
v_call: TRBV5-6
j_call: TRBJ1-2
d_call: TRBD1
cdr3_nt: TGTGCCAGCAGCTTGGTCGGACAGGCTAACTATGGCTACACCTTC
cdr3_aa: CASSLVGQANYGYTF

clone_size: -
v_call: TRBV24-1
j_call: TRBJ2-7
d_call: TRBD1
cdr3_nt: TGTGCCACCAGTGATTCCCCGACAGGGAACGAGCAGTACTTC
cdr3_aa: CATSDSPTGNEQYF

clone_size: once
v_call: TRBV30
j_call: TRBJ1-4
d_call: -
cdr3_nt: TGTGCCTGGCGACGGACCGCGGAAAAACTGTTTTTT
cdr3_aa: CAWRRTAEKLFF

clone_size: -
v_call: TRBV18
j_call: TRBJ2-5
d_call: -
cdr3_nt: TGTGCCAGCTCACACCGAACAAGGGAAAAAGAGACCCAGTACTTC
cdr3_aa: CASSHRTREKETQYF

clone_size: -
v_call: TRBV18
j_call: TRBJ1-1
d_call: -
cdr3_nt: TGTGCCAGCTCACCACCGGAGGGGTGGGGCACTGAAGCTTTCTTT
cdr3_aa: CASSPPEGWGTEAFF

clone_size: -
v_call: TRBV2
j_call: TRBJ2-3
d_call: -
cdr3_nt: TGTGCCAGCCAAGACCTCAGGACTAGCACAGATACGCAGTATTTT
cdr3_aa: CASQDLRTSTDTQYF

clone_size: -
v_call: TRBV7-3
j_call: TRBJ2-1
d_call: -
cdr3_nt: TGTGCCAGCAGCTCACAGGGCGGGGGCTCCTACAATGAGCAGTTCTTC
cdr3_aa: CASSSQGGGSYNEQFF

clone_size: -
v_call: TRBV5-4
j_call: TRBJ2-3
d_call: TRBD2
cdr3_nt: TGTGCCAGCAGCTTGGTGCGGACTAGCGGGGGGGCAAGCACAGATACGCAGTATTTT
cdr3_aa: CASSLVRTSGGASTDTQYF

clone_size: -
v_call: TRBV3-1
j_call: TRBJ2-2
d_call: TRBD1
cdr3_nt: TGTGCCAGCAGCCGATGGACAGGGGGCGGAATCGGGGAGCTGTTTTTT
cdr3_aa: CASSRWTGGGIGELFF

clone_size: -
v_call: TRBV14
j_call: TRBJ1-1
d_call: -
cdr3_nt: TGTGCCAGCAGCCAATACGTTGAGACCACTGAAGCTTTCTTT
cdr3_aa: CASSQYVETTEAFF

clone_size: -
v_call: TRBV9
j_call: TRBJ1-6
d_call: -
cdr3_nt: TGTGCCAGCAGTGGAGTAAATTCACCCCTCCACTTT
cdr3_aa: CASSGVNSPLHF

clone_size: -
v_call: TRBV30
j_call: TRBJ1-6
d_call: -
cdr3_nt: TGTGCCTGGAGTGTCGGACAGTTTAATTCACCCCTCCACTTT
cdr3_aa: CAWSVGQFNSPLHF

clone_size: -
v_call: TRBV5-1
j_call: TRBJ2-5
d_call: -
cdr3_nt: TGCGCCAGCAGGGCCGGGGGACCGGAGGCCCAGTACTTC
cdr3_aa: CASRAGGPEAQYF

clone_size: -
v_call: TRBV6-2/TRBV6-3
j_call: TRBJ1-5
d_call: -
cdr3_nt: TGTGCCAGCAGTTACCAAAGGGGGGTCGGTCAGCCCCAGCATTTT
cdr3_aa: CASSYQRGVGQPQHF

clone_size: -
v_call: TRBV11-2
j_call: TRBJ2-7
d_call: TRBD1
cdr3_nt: TGTGCCAGCAGCTTCTCCGACAGGGTTCATCCCTACGAGCAGTACTTC
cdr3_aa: CASSFSDRVHPYEQYF

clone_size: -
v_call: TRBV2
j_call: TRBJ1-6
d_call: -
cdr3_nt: TGTGCCAGCGGGGGCTTACACAGGGACTCACCCCTCCACTTT
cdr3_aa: CASGGLHRDSPLHF

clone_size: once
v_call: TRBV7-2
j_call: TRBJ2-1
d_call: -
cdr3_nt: TGTGCCAGCAGCTTCCACGGGAGTGGCTACAATGAGCAGTTCTTC
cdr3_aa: CASSFHGSGYNEQFF

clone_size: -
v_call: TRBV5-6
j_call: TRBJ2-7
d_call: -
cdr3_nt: TGTGCCAGCAGGAACAGGGAGAGCTCCTACGAGCAGTACTTC
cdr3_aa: CASRNRESSYEQYF

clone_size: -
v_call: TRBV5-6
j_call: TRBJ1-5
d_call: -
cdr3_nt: TGTGCCAGCAGCTTGGGCCCGGGAAGCCGACAGCCCCAGCATTTT
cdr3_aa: CASSLGPGSRQPQHF

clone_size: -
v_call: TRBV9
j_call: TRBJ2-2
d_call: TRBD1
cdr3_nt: TGTGCCAGCAGCGTACTGGACAGGGGGGCCGGGGAGCTGTTTTTT
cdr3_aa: CASSVLDRGAGELFF

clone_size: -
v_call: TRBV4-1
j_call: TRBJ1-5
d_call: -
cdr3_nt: TGCGCCAGCAGCCAAGGTATTGTGAATCAGCCCCAGCATTTT
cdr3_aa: CASSQGIVNQPQHF

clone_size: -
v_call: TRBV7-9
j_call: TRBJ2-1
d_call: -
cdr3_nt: TGTGCCAGCAGCTTAGCGGTCGTGGACAATGAGCAGTTCTTC
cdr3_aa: CASSLAVVDNEQFF

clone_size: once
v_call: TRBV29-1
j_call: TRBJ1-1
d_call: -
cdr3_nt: TGCAGCGTTGTTCGGGGTATCACTGAAGCTTTCTTT
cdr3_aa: CSVVRGITEAFF

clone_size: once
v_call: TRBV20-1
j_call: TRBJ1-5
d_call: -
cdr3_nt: TGCAGTGCTAGAGACCCAGTAGGGGACCAGCCCCAGCATTTT
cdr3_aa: CSARDPVGDQPQHF

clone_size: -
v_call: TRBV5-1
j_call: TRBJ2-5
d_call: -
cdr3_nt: TGCGCCAGCAGCCCGATGCCGGGGGAAGAGACCCAGTACTTC
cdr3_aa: CASSPMPGEETQYF

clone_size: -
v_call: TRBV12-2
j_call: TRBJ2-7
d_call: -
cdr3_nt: TGTGCAAGTCGCTTAGCGTCCCGCTACGAGCAGTACTTC
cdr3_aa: CASRLASRYEQYF

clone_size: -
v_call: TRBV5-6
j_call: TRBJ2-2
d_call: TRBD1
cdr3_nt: TGTGCCAGCAGGAAGGGACAGTTGAACACCGGGGAGCTGTTTTTT
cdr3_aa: CASRKGQLNTGELFF

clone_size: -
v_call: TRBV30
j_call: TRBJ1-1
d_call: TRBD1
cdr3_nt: TGTGCCTGGGACAGGGCCTTCACTGAAGCTTTCTTT
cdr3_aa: CAWDRAFTEAFF

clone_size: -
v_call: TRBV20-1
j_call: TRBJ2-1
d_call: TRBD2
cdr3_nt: TGCAGTGCTCGAGAACCGGGACTAGTCTTCTATGAGCAGTTCTTC
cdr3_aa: CSAREPGLVFYEQFF

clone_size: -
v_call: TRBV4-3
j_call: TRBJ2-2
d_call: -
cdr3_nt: TGCGCCAGCAGCCAAGATTCGGGCACCCCAGGGGAGCTGTTTTTT
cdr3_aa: CASSQDSGTPGELFF